This passage covers 3 T cell receptor beta chains from one sample sequenced in a study of molecular identifiers for immune sequencing clone quantification. MiXCR was run by TCRdb on the PCR reads, yielding one entry per CDR3 protein. The sample lists 350,000 or so distinct CDR3 sequences, roughly a fifth occurring once. Sequenced material: naive CD8+ T cells from blood, with Jurkat cell RNA spiked in. Indicated subset: FACS-sorted CD8+CD4-CCR7+CD45RA+ naive T cells. Every receptor here comes from a human donor in good health. Some libraries in this study had Jurkat cell RNA spiked in.

In this sample, this clonotype turned up many times. The genes are TRBV13 and TRBJ1-1; D is unresolved. Germline CDR1 PRHDT, CDR2 FYEKMQ (reference sequence). This CDR3 is 14 amino acids long. V was pared by 0 bases and J by 7 bases, with 12 bases between. Written as DNA, the CDR3 is TGTGCCAGCAGCTTAGGCCTTACGGGCGGTGAAGCTTTCTTT. It is translated as CASSLGLTGGEAFF.

This clonotype was seen many times. J is TRBJ2-7 and V is TRBV7-8; possibly TRBD1 for D (6 bases). CDR3 length equals 14 residues. V gave up 1 base and J gave up 4 bases, with 11 bases separating them. CDR1 and CDR2 from the germline V gene are SGHVS and FQNEAQ. CDR3 protein: CASSLGDTRYEQYF. In nucleotides, the CDR3 is TGTGCCAGCAGCTTAGGGGACACCAGGTACGAGCAGTACTTC.

At least ten counts were recorded for this clonotype. The chain links TRBV4-1 to TRBJ1-1; TRBD1 matches 7 bases. Trimming cost V 4 bases and J 1 base; bases outside gene matches: 9. The germline CDR1 and CDR2 sequences are MGHRA and YSYEKL. The CDR3 spans 16 residues. Here the CDR3 DNA reads TGCGCCAGCAGCCCGAGACAGGGCGAAGGGAACACTGAAGCTTTCTTT. Encoded protein: CASSPRQGEGNTEAFF.